This T cell receptor (beta chain) was documented in a study of blood T cells in healthy people across ages. This clonotype appeared a few times. CDR1 is SQVTM and CDR2 is ANQGSEA in the germline V gene. Deletions cut 4 bases from V and 1 base from J, with 7 bases between. The CDR3 sequence is 13 residues long. The second PCR ran about 6 to 11 cycles with a sample-barcoded 5' primer and J-beta primers. TCRdb called the 5' RACE reads again in MiXCR, with one record for every CDR3 protein. The sample holds about 640,000 distinct CDR3 sequences, about 54% seen once. The V call is TRBV29-1, the J call TRBJ2-2, with D possibly TRBD2 on 5 matching bases. The receptor was derived from a man aged 60 to 75 in good health. The source material was blood. The CDR3, as DNA: TGCAGCGTTGGAGGGATGAACACCGGGGAGCTGTTTTTT. This codes for CSVGGMNTGELFF.